Below, 5 T cell receptor beta chains from the same sample are listed, as sequenced in a study of OX40 agonist ivuxolimab in advanced cancers. Measured with immunoSEQ multiplex PCR; TCRdb has only the in-frame clones, and not every one. In the table there are around 46,000 clones, roughly 90% of which are singletons. The material sequenced was CD4+ or CD8+ T cells sorted from blood, taken in a trial of the OX40 agonist ivuxolimab. These receptors came from an adult with an advanced solid tumor such as melanoma, head and neck, liver or kidney cancer.

CDR3 residues: CATTVFYGAGELFF. As DNA, the CDR3 is TGCGCCACCACAGTTTTCTATGGGGCCGGGGAGCTGTTTTTT. The V and J genes are TRBV5-1 and TRBJ2-2; D remains unclear. Per germline, CDR1 SGHRS and CDR2 YFSETQ. Trimming stripped 9 bases from V and 6 bases from J, with 18 bases between. The CDR3 loop spans 14 amino acids. Using reference TRBV5-1 and TRBJ2-2 for the parts outside the CDR3, the full variable domain is KAGVTQTPRYLIKTRGQQVTLSCSPISGHRSVSWYQQTPGQGLQFLFEYFSETQRNKGNFPGRFSGRQFSNSRSEMNVSTLELGDSALYLCATTVFYGAGELFFGEGSRLTVL.

V gene TRBV7-8 combines with J gene TRBJ2-3; 10 nucleotides agree with TRBD2. V gave up 1 base and J gave up 3 bases; unmatched junction bases: 4. Germline V lookup: CDR1 SGHVS, CDR2 FQNEAQ. This CDR3 comprises 16 residues. The DNA for the CDR3 is TGTGCCAGCAGCTTAGTACCTAGCGGGGGAACAGATACGCAGTATTTT. Amino acids: CASSLVPSGGTDTQYF.

The rearrangement links TRBV27 to TRBJ2-7; D uncertain. The V end was cut by 8 bases, the J end by 3 bases, with 20 bases between. Germline loops: CDR1 MNHEY, CDR2 SMNVEV (reference sequence). CDR3 size: 15 residues. For the CDR3, the DNA is TGTGCCAGCTCAGCCCTAACCTCAAATCTCTACGAGCAGTACTTC. This codes for CASSALTSNLYEQYF.

The chain links TRBV6-6 to TRBJ1-1; a weak D match, TRBD1 (6 bases). Germline V gene lookup returns CDR1 MNHNY and CDR2 SVGAGI (reference sequence). The CDR3 runs to 13 residues. V lost 5 bases and J 5 bases, leaving 12 bases between the germline ends. The CDR3 bases are TGTGCCAGCAGTGTTGGGGGCGGAACTGAAGCTTTCTTT. Amino acids: CASSVGGGTEAFF.

The chain employs TRBV11-2 and TRBJ2-3; the D gene could be TRBD1 or TRBD2 (5 bases each). Germline assignment: CDR1 SGHAT and CDR2 FQNNGV. The CDR3 covers 18 residues. The germline V and J ends were trimmed by 0 bases and 5 bases, with 21 bases remaining between them. The CDR3 sequence is CASSLDQGQLGVQDTQYF. The CDR3 bases are TGTGCCAGCAGCTTAGATCAGGGCCAGTTGGGGGTACAAGATACGCAGTATTTT. The variable domain in full, with the rest retrieved from reference TRBV11-2 and TRBJ2-3, is EAGVAQSPRYKIIEKRQSVAFWCNPISGHATLYWYQQILGQGPKLLIQFQNNGVVDDSQLPKDRFSAERLKGVDSTLKIQPAKLEDSAVYLCASSLDQGQLGVQDTQYFGPGTRLTVL.